These T cell receptor beta chains were read from a single sample in a study of shared clonotypes between healthy human individuals. Produced via immunoSEQ multiplex PCR; TCRdb's table is partial and in-frame only. Of about 2 million clones in the sample, 85% to 95% were seen once. Source material: naive CD4+ T cells sorted from blood. The receptor source for this set is a man between 18 and 29 years old in good health. CDR3s include the opening cysteine and the closing phenylalanine or tryptophan. Each record gives: CDR3 length, V gene, clone size, D gene, J gene, CDR3 protein, CDR3 DNA. The D gene is left open where the match is weak. Expanded clones get a size class; other rows say once, few or many, or leave the size out.

15	TRBV2	-	-	TRBJ1-5	CASRTDPEGNQPQHF	TGTGCCAGCAGAACCGACCCGGAGGGCAATCAGCCCCAGCATTTT
14	TRBV6-1	-	-	TRBJ2-1	CASSLQGGHNEQFF	TGTGCCAGCAGTCTGCAGGGGGGCCACAATGAGCAGTTCTTC
15	TRBV6-5	-	TRBD1	TRBJ2-3	CASRKNRGSTDTQYF	TGTGCCAGCCGGAAGAACAGGGGAAGCACAGATACGCAGTATTTT
18	TRBV5-1	-	TRBD1	TRBJ2-6	CASSLGWTGFSGANVLTF	TGCGCCAGCAGCTTGGGCTGGACAGGGTTTTCTGGGGCCAACGTCCTGACTTTC
11	TRBV5-4	-	-	TRBJ1-1	CASSTRYEAFF	TGTGCCAGCAGCACCAGGTATGAAGCTTTCTTT
13	TRBV30	once	-	TRBJ2-1	CAWNKDSYNEQFF	TGTGCCTGGAATAAAGACAGCTACAATGAGCAGTTCTTC
16	TRBV5-1	-	TRBD1	TRBJ1-1	CASSKRQGGMNTEAFF	TGCGCCAGCAGCAAGAGACAGGGCGGAATGAACACTGAAGCTTTCTTT
15	TRBV27	-	-	TRBJ1-6	CASCLSGVYNSPLHF	TGTGCCAGCTGCCTATCGGGGGTGTATAATTCACCCCTCCACTTT
17	TRBV4-1	-	-	TRBJ1-6	CASSQGGHRSYNSPLHF	TGCGCCAGCAGCCAAGGGGGTCATCGCTCCTATAATTCACCCCTCCACTTT
14	TRBV7-9	-	-	TRBJ2-5	CASSLRGAWESQYF	TGTGCCAGCAGCCTCCGCGGGGCGTGGGAATCCCAGTACTTC
15	TRBV5-4	-	-	TRBJ1-1	CASSLDPGAATEAFF	TGTGCCAGCAGCTTGGATCCCGGGGCGGCCACTGAAGCTTTCTTT
17	TRBV4-1	-	TRBD2	TRBJ2-1	CASSQGASGASYNEQFF	TGCGCCAGCAGCCAAGGAGCTAGCGGGGCCTCCTACAATGAGCAGTTCTTC
15	TRBV2	-	-	TRBJ2-7	CASSEASRGSYEQYF	TGTGCCAGCAGTGAAGCCTCCAGGGGCTCCTACGAGCAGTACTTC
14	TRBV19	-	-	TRBJ2-2	CASSIEGSTGELFF	TGTGCCAGTAGTATTGAGGGAAGCACCGGGGAGCTGTTTTTT
15	TRBV6-1	-	-	TRBJ1-6	CASSERAGINSPLHF	TGTGCCAGCAGTGAAAGGGCAGGGATTAATTCACCCCTCCACTTT
13	TRBV6-5	-	-	TRBJ1-2	CASSYRQGLGYTF	TGTGCCAGCAGTTACCGGCAAGGGCTTGGCTACACCTTC
14	TRBV5-1	-	-	TRBJ1-4	CASSSRPTNEKLFF	TGCGCCAGCAGCTCCAGACCAACTAATGAAAAACTGTTTTTT
14	TRBV6-5	-	TRBD1	TRBJ2-2	CASGQGMNTGELFF	TGTGCCAGCGGACAGGGGATGAACACCGGGGAGCTGTTTTTT
14	TRBV2	-	-	TRBJ1-4	CASSEFRVNEKLFF	TGTGCCAGCAGTGAATTCCGGGTTAATGAAAAACTGTTTTTT
13	TRBV30	few	TRBD1	TRBJ1-1	CAWRGQVNTEAFF	TGTGCCTGGAGAGGACAGGTGAACACTGAAGCTTTCTTT
15	TRBV6-1	-	TRBD1	TRBJ1-3	CASSEQGAIGNTIYF	TGTGCCAGCAGTGAACAGGGGGCAATTGGAAACACCATATATTTT
16	TRBV28	-	TRBD1	TRBJ1-5	CASSGDRGPGSQPQHF	TGTGCCAGCAGTGGAGACAGGGGACCTGGCAGTCAGCCCCAGCATTTT
11	TRBV29-1	-	TRBD1	TRBJ1-1	CTTGTGGETFF	TGCACCACTGGGACAGGGGGCGAAACTTTCTTT
14	TRBV29-1	-	-	TRBJ2-1	CSVVRGNLYNEQFF	TGCAGCGTTGTTAGGGGGAATTTGTACAATGAGCAGTTCTTC
16	TRBV5-4	-	-	TRBJ2-7	CASSLAGGHRSYEQYF	TGTGCCAGCAGCTTGGCCGGTGGGCATCGGTCCTACGAGCAGTACTTC
16	TRBV25-1	-	-	TRBJ2-1	CASSDLGQTGTGEQFF	TGTGCCAGCAGTGACTTAGGACAGACGGGCACGGGTGAGCAGTTCTTC
16	TRBV18	-	-	TRBJ2-1	CASSRTGVLSYNEQFF	TGTGCCAGCTCACGCACCGGGGTCCTCTCCTACAATGAGCAGTTCTTC
14	TRBV7-9	-	-	TRBJ1-2	CASSFYPGHNGYTF	TGTGCCAGCAGCTTCTACCCAGGGCACAATGGCTACACCTTC
15	TRBV30	-	-	TRBJ1-5	CAWSVGSYSNQPQHF	TGTGCCTGGAGTGTAGGCAGTTATAGCAATCAGCCCCAGCATTTT
14	TRBV6-1	-	-	TRBJ1-5	CASREEGTNQPQHF	TGTGCCAGCAGGGAAGAGGGTACCAATCAGCCCCAGCATTTT
12	TRBV2	once	-	TRBJ2-2	CASKGLSGELFF	TGTGCCAGCAAGGGGCTTAGCGGGGAGCTGTTTTTT
13	TRBV10-1	few	-	TRBJ1-5	CASSGGGNQPQHF	TGCGCCAGCAGTGGTGGGGGGAATCAGCCCCAGCATTTT
14	TRBV6-5	-	TRBD1	TRBJ2-7	CASSGTGTSYEQYF	TGTGCCAGCAGTGGGACAGGGACCTCCTACGAGCAGTACTTC
16	TRBV5-1	-	-	TRBJ1-4	CASSSGGFATNEKLFF	TGCGCCAGCAGCTCCGGTGGGTTTGCAACTAATGAAAAACTGTTTTTT
16	TRBV6-6	-	TRBD2	TRBJ2-1	CASTIRGLAGYNEQFF	TGTGCCAGCACCATCCGGGGACTAGCGGGATACAATGAGCAGTTCTTC
14	TRBV5-1	-	TRBD1	TRBJ2-7	CASSQGDSIYEQYF	TGCGCCAGCAGCCAGGGGGACAGTATCTACGAGCAGTACTTC
15	TRBV6-6	-	-	TRBJ1-5	CASSFGQDGNQPQHF	TGTGCCAGCAGTTTTGGGCAGGACGGCAATCAGCCCCAGCATTTT
15	TRBV7-2	-	-	TRBJ2-7	CASSLTSTGSHEQYF	TGTGCCAGCAGCTTAACCTCGACGGGGTCCCACGAGCAGTACTTC
16	TRBV19	-	TRBD2	TRBJ2-1	CASSILELASYNEQFF	TGTGCCAGTAGTATACTGGAACTAGCGTCCTACAATGAGCAGTTCTTC
18	TRBV19	-	TRBD1	TRBJ1-5	CASSPTGSFPDSNQPQHF	TGTGCCAGTAGTCCGACAGGGTCTTTCCCTGATAGCAATCAGCCCCAGCATTTT
15	TRBV6-5	-	-	TRBJ1-3	CASSYSGMAGNTIYF	TGTGCCAGCAGTTACTCGGGCATGGCTGGAAACACCATATATTTT
15	TRBV6-6	once	TRBD2	TRBJ2-1	CASSWAAGGRDEQFF	TGTGCCAGCAGTTGGGCGGCGGGAGGGCGCGATGAGCAGTTCTTC
16	TRBV11-2	-	-	TRBJ2-5	CASSLVYPNEGETQYF	TGTGCCAGCAGCTTAGTATATCCCAACGAAGGGGAGACCCAGTACTTC
15	TRBV29-1	once	-	TRBJ2-7	CSVRRGRDPSYEQYF	TGCAGCGTCCGGCGGGGTCGGGACCCCTCCTACGAGCAGTACTTC
15	TRBV2	-	TRBD1	TRBJ2-7	CASSSDRGLGYEQYF	TGTGCCAGCAGCTCCGACAGGGGGCTCGGTTACGAGCAGTACTTC
13	TRBV5-1	-	-	TRBJ1-2	CASSLADGPGYTF	TGCGCCAGCAGCTTAGCTGACGGACCGGGCTACACCTTC
12	TRBV15	-	-	TRBJ1-1	CATSGVNTEAFF	TGTGCCACCAGCGGTGTGAACACTGAAGCTTTCTTT
15	TRBV7-2	-	-	TRBJ2-7	CASRPDSSSSYEQYF	TGTGCCAGCAGGCCTGACAGCTCCAGCTCCTACGAGCAGTACTTC
15	TRBV6-5	-	-	TRBJ1-5	CASSYSNAGNQPQHF	TGTGCCAGCAGTTACTCGAATGCGGGCAATCAGCCCCAGCATTTT
15	TRBV5-4	-	-	TRBJ2-7	CASSRLHGGNYEQYF	TGTGCCAGCAGCCGATTACATGGGGGAAACTACGAGCAGTACTTC
16	TRBV9	-	-	TRBJ1-3	CASSVQDPSSGNTIYF	TGTGCCAGCAGCGTGCAGGATCCAAGCTCTGGAAACACCATATATTTT
14	TRBV6-1	-	TRBD1	TRBJ2-3	CASRRQGYGDTQYF	TGTGCCAGTAGACGACAGGGCTACGGGGATACGCAGTATTTT
13	TRBV7-2	-	-	TRBJ1-1	CASSLDRNTEAFF	TGTGCCAGCAGCCTTGACAGGAACACTGAAGCTTTCTTT
15	TRBV30	-	TRBD1	TRBJ1-5	CAWRPQGAPGQPQHF	TGTGCCTGGAGGCCGCAGGGGGCGCCGGGTCAGCCCCAGCATTTT
15	TRBV6-5	-	-	TRBJ1-1	CASSYSAGVATEAFF	TGTGCCAGCAGTTACTCAGCGGGGGTGGCGACTGAAGCTTTCTTT